This T cell receptor (beta chain) was sequenced for a study of Graves' ophthalmopathy and Graves' hyperthyroidism. V lost 2 bases and J lost 4; bases outside the gene matches: 2. Germline lookup yields CDR1 LNHNV and CDR2 YYDKDF (reference sequence). The CDR3 is 14 residues long. This clonotype was picked up many times. What it binds is unknown. Researchers took RNA transcripts and amplified TCR beta CDR3 regions from them. The first round was an RT-PCR with HTBI primers, and the second round was a multiplex PCR. MiXCR was run by TCRdb on the multiplex PCR reads, yielding one entry per CDR3 protein. The table has about 620,000 distinct CDR3 sequences, around a fifth seen once. The study's findings and limits: The blood repertoire also included most expanded thyroid clonotypes above 0.001 frequency.

The sample consisted of peripheral blood. The TCR sequence derives from a woman aged 18-29 years with stable Graves' hyperthyroidism. Some clones in this sample may be carry-over from other donors' samples. The V call is TRBV15, the J call TRBJ2-5, with 9 positions matching TRBD2. CDR3 in amino acids: CATSRQLAGETQYF. As DNA, the CDR3 is TGTGCCACCAGCAGACAACTAGCGGGAGAGACCCAGTACTTC. Full variable domain (outside the CDR3, taken from reference TRBV15 and TRBJ2-5): DAMVIQNPRYQVTQFGKPVTLSCSQTLNHNVMYWYQQKSSQAPKLLFHYYDKDFNNEADTPDNFQSRRPNTSFCFLDIRSPGLGDTAMYLCATSRQLAGETQYFGPGTRLLVL.